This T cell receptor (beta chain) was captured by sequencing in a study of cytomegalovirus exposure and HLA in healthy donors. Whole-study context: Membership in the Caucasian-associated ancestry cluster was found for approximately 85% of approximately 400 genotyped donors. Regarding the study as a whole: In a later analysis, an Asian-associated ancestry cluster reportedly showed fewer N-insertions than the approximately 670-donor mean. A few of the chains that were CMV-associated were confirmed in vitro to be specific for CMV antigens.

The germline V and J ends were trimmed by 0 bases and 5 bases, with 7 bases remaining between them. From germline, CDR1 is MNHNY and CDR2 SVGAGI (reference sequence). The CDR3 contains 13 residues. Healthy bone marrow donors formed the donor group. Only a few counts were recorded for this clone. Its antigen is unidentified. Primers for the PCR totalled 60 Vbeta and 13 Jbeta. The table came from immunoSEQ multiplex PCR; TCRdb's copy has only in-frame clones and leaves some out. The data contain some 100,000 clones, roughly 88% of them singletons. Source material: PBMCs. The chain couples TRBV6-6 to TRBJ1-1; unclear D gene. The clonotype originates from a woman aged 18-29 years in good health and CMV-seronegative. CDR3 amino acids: CASSYSRWTEAFF. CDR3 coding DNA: TGTGCCAGCAGTTACTCGAGGTGGACTGAAGCTTTCTTT.